The 4 T cell receptor beta chains given below trace back to one sample, sequenced in a study of blood T cell repertoires in COVID-19 (dated by TCRdb to between 2020 and 2021). The library was made by the immunoSEQ multiplex PCR assay. This immuneACCESS table, as held by TCRdb, lists in-frame sequences with V and J called but not all clones. Of the missing ones, under half trace to an unresolved V gene in checked studies; the others have no known cause. The sample records some 460,000 clones, 70% to 90% of which are singletons. The top ten clonotypes cover about 2% of the sample. Sequencing was performed on PBMCs or T cells enriched from blood (not recorded which). The receptors stem from a young woman with acute COVID-19.

The V call is TRBV5-4, the J call TRBJ2-7; 8 positions match TRBD2. The CDR3 is made up of 14 amino acids. V gave up 6 bases and J gave up 5 bases; unmatched junction bases: 10. Germline-derived CDR1 and CDR2 are SGHNT and YYREEE (reference sequence). CDR3: CASTVGLGDDEQYF. The CDR3 region has the DNA TGTGCCAGCACCGTGGGACTAGGAGACGACGAGCAGTACTTC.

V usage is TRBV19 and J usage is TRBJ1-2; 8 bases are a match to TRBD1. Germline trimming cut 5 bases from V and 6 bases from J; bases unmatched to any gene: 8. The germline V gene encodes CDR1 LNHDA and CDR2 SQIVND (reference sequence). The CDR3 is 14 amino acids. The CDR3 loop is CASSVGQVANGYTF. In DNA, the CDR3 is TGTGCCAGTAGTGTGGGACAGGTCGCAAATGGCTACACCTTC.

The CDR3: CASSIRGTLAGTGELFF. Here the CDR3 DNA reads TGTGCCAGTAGTATACGAGGAACACTAGCGGGGACCGGGGAGCTGTTTTTT. V is TRBV19 and J is TRBJ2-2; TRBD2 aligns across 10 bases. This CDR3 contains 17 residues. After removal of 2 bases from V and 5 bases from J, the junction contained 8 bases not matched to a gene. CDR1 is LNHDA and CDR2 is SQIVND in the germline V gene (reference sequence).

The chain has TRBV23-1 and TRBJ1-4; D is unclear. TRBV23-1 qualifies as an ORF whose function is uncertain. The CDR3 sequence is 14 residues long. V gave up 5 bases and J gave up 0 bases, with 7 bases separating them. CDR3 residues: CASSWETTNEKLFF. The CDR3 DNA is TGCGCCAGCAGTTGGGAGACAACTAATGAAAAACTGTTTTTT.